A single sample gave rise to the 30 T cell receptor beta chains below, sequenced in a study of cytomegalovirus exposure and HLA in healthy donors. PCR involved 60 Vbeta and 13 Jbeta primers. TCRdb's table, derived via immunoSEQ multiplex PCR, lists solely in-frame clones and lacks some. The table shows 200,000 or so clones, with about 80% occurring only once. The sequencing input was PBMCs. Every receptor here comes from a woman aged 18-29 years in good health and CMV-seropositive.

This chain uses TRBV2 with TRBJ1-2; 9 bases are shared with TRBD1. The germline CDR1 and CDR2 sequences are SNHLY and FYNNEI. The junction had 4 bases not matched to a gene; V was cut back by 6 bases and J by 2 bases. This CDR3 spans 14 amino acids. This chain's CDR3 is CASSLDRGNYGYTF. CDR3 nucleotide sequence: TGTGCCAGCAGCTTGGACAGGGGAAACTATGGCTACACCTTC.

CDR3 sequence (DNA): TGTGCCAGCAGCCAAGACGTTTCGGTGACTAGCTATGGGACCCAGTACTTC. Translating gives CASSQDVSVTSYGTQYF. The chain recombines TRBV4-2 with TRBJ2-5; TRBD2 matches 7 bases. Germline CDR1 and CDR2: LGHNA and YNFKEQ. J lost 7 bases, V lost 0 bases, and 14 bases had no gene match. This CDR3 has 17 amino acids.

The chain links TRBV6-1 to TRBJ2-5; 10 bases are shared with TRBD2. This CDR3 comprises 15 residues. Germline assignment: CDR1 MNHNS and CDR2 SASEGT. With V trimmed by 8 bases and J by 5 bases, 11 bases remained unmatched. The CDR3: CASSKRGGPLETQYF. The DNA for the CDR3 is TGTGCCAGCTCTAAGCGGGGGGGCCCCCTGGAGACCCAGTACTTC.

The gene calls are TRBV9 and TRBJ2-1, with 7 bases aligning to TRBD2. V dropped 0 bases and J dropped 8; count of bases not matched to a gene: 8. The CDR3 spans 15 residues. Germline CDR1 SGDLS, CDR2 YYNGEE. This CDR3 is CASSVGGGMSYEQFF. The CDR3 nucleotides are TGTGCCAGCAGCGTAGGGGGGGGGATGAGTTATGAGCAGTTCTTC.

The rearrangement uses TRBV15 and TRBJ1-1; 8 nucleotides match TRBD1. Germline assignment: CDR1 LNHNV and CDR2 YYDKDF (reference sequence). The CDR3 sequence is 13 residues long. Trimming took 5 bases from V and 1 from J; bases not matched to a gene: 0. The CDR3 region is CATSGQGNTEAFF. CDR3 DNA sequence: TGTGCCACCAGCGGACAGGGGAACACTGAAGCTTTCTTT.

As concerns this clone: In the same sample, other DNA sequences code for this CDR3. The V call is TRBV6-4, the J call TRBJ2-3; 10 bases match TRBD2. The CDR3 is 16 amino acids. V lost 2 bases to trimming and J lost 2 bases; unmatched junction nucleotides: 4. Germline lookup yields CDR1 MRHNA and CDR2 SNTAGT. The CDR3 DNA is TGTGCCAGCAGTGACAGCCTAGCGGGAGACACAGATACGCAGTATTTT. This encodes CASSDSLAGDTDTQYF.

The J gene is TRBJ2-1, the V gene TRBV2; 8 bases align to TRBD1. Germline CDR1 is SNHLY and CDR2 is FYNNEI. This CDR3 region has 16 residues. Trimming removed 6 bases from V and 0 bases from J; junction bases left unmatched: 7. This CDR3 reads CASRMAGGRSYNEQFF. CDR3 nucleotides: TGTGCCAGCAGGATGGCAGGGGGCCGCTCCTACAATGAGCAGTTCTTC.

V usage is TRBV19 and J usage is TRBJ2-1; 10 bases are a match to TRBD1. J was trimmed by 9 bases and V by 4 bases; bases with no gene match: 12. Germline V CDR1 and CDR2: LNHDA, SQIVND (reference sequence). The CDR3 is 16 residues long. As DNA, the CDR3 is TGTGCCAGTAGTAGCACGCGACAGGGGGCGCGAGGTGAGCAGTTCTTC. Protein: CASSSTRQGARGEQFF.

For the CDR3, the DNA is TGCGCCAGCAGTATAGGACAGGCCTATAATTCACCCCTCCACTTT. Amino acids: CASSIGQAYNSPLHF. This rearrangement joins TRBV5-1 to TRBJ1-6, with TRBD1 identical over 7 bases. The CDR3 sequence is 15 residues long. CDR1 SGHRS and CDR2 YFSETQ come from the germline V gene. After removal of 5 bases from V and 2 bases from J, the junction contained 4 bases not matched to a gene.

This chain joins TRBV29-1 and TRBJ2-1, with 8 bases aligning to TRBD1. Germline CDR1 reads SQVTM; CDR2 reads ANQGSEA. The CDR3 is 11 residues long. The J segment lost 9 bases and the V segment lost 7 bases, leaving 5 bases of the junction unmatched. This chain's CDR3 is CSGEQGGEQFF. The CDR3 DNA reads TGCAGCGGGGAACAGGGGGGTGAGCAGTTCTTC.

J is TRBJ1-4 and V is TRBV19, with D possibly being TRBD1 (5 bases). This CDR3 is built from 16 residues. From germline, CDR1 is LNHDA and CDR2 SQIVND (reference sequence). V lost 1 base, J lost 3 bases, and 12 bases lay in between. The CDR3 is CASSIGGRQPNEKLFF. The CDR3 nucleotides are TGTGCCAGTAGTATAGGGGGGAGGCAGCCTAATGAAAAACTGTTTTTT.

Turning to this clone: One end of the junction is discordant with germline, which a read error may explain. In DNA form, the CDR3 reads TGTGCCATCAGTACCACAGGCCACCAAGAGACCCAGTACTTC. This encodes CAISTTGHQETQYF. The rearrangement links TRBV28 to TRBJ2-5, with D perhaps matching TRBD1 (5 bases). The length of the CDR3 is 14 residues. Germline V gives CDR1 MDHEN, CDR2 SYDVKM. The whole variable domain, filled in from reference TRBV28 and TRBJ2-5, reads DVKVTQSSRYLVKRTGEKVFLECVQDMDHENMFWYRQDPGLGLRLIYFSYDVKMKEKGDIPEGYSVSREKKERFSLILESASTNQTSMYLCAISTTGHQETQYFGPGTRLLVL.

V and J are TRBV29-1 and TRBJ1-1, with D maybe TRBD1 (5 bases). The CDR3 has 11 residues. Between the trimmed V and J ends, which lost 4 bases and 11 bases, there was a span of 14 bases. Germline CDR1 is SQVTM and CDR2 is ANQGSEA. CDR3 sequence reads: CSVVAGDRAFF. The DNA for the CDR3 is TGCAGCGTTGTGGCGGGGGATAGGGCTTTCTTT.

The rearrangement uses TRBV19 and TRBJ2-5; 10 bases line up with TRBD1. V dropped 4 bases and J dropped 4; count of bases not matched to a gene: 3. CDR3 length: 14 amino acids. Germline V gene sequence: CDR1 LNHDA, CDR2 SQIVND (reference sequence). The CDR3 DNA reads TGTGCCAGTAGTACCCGGACAGGGGGAGAGACCCAGTACTTC. Translating it yields CASSTRTGGETQYF.

This clone was counted once. The chain couples TRBV6-5 to TRBJ2-2; 8 bases match TRBD2. V lost 2 bases to trimming and J lost 5 bases; unmatched junction nucleotides: 7. CDR1 is MNHEY and CDR2 is SVGAGI in the germline V gene. This CDR3 is 16 amino acids long. The CDR3 nucleotides are TGTGCCAGCAGTTACGGGGGGACTAGTAGAACCGGGGAGCTGTTTTTT. It is translated as CASSYGGTSRTGELFF.

The rearrangement joins TRBV10-1 to TRBJ2-7; TRBD2 agrees at 7 bases. Trimming removed 0 bases from V and 2 bases from J; junction bases left unmatched: 4. The germline gives CDR1 WNHNN, CDR2 SYGVQD (reference sequence). The CDR3 has 15 residues. Written as DNA, the CDR3 is TGCGCCAGCAGTGAGTCTGGGGGGGTTCCCTACGAGCAGTACTTC. Its translation: CASSESGGVPYEQYF.

A single count supports this clone. The chain joins TRBV7-9 to TRBJ2-7; D might be TRBD2 (5 bases). CDR1 and CDR2 from the germline V gene are SEHNR and FQNEAQ (reference sequence). V lost 3 bases, J lost 0 bases, and 9 bases lay in between. This CDR3 region has 14 residues. The CDR3 bases are TGTGCCAGCAGCTTTTCTGGGAGCTCCTACGAGCAGTACTTC. Protein sequence: CASSFSGSSYEQYF.

The CDR3 DNA reads as TGTGCCAGCAGGGGAGGGGGGCCTAAAAATGAGCAGTTCTTC. Protein product: CASRGGGPKNEQFF. The J gene is TRBJ2-1, the V gene TRBV5-4; tentative D call: TRBD2 (7 bases). Trimming pared 5 bases from V and 7 bases from J, leaving 16 bases between. CDR3 length: 14 residues. From germline, CDR1 is SGHNT and CDR2 YYREEE (reference sequence).

This clone was found a few times. The chain is built from TRBV9 and TRBJ2-7; D ambiguous. The CDR3 sequence is 14 residues long. The germline gives CDR1 SGDLS, CDR2 YYNGEE. Between the trimmed V and J ends, which lost 5 bases and 3 bases, there was a span of 15 bases. Here the CDR3 reads CASSPTEPGYEQYF. The CDR3 bases are TGTGCCAGCAGTCCAACAGAGCCAGGCTACGAGCAGTACTTC. Filled out from reference TRBV9 and TRBJ2-7, the complete variable domain reads DSGVTQTPKHLITATGQRVTLRCSPRSGDLSVYWYQQSLDQGLQFLIQYYNGEERAKGNILERFSAQQFPDLHSELNLSSLELGDSALYFCASSPTEPGYEQYFGPGTRLTVT.

The chain employs TRBV7-2 and TRBJ2-2, with TRBD2 matching 7 bases. CDR3 length: 15 residues. Germline CDR1 is SGHTA and CDR2 is FQGNSA. The V segment lost 6 bases and the J segment 7 bases; nucleotides outside the gene matches: 11. Here the CDR3 DNA reads TGTGCCAGCAGACTAGCGTGGGCCACGGACGGGGAGCTGTTTTTT. It is translated as CASRLAWATDGELFF.

The chain uses TRBV6-1 and TRBJ2-7, with 11 bases matching TRBD2. The CDR3 has 14 amino acids. V lost 6 bases to trimming and J lost 4 bases; unmatched junction nucleotides: 5. Germline CDR1 reads MNHNS; CDR2 reads SASEGT. The CDR3 coding sequence is TGTGCCAGCAGATCACTAGCGGGGGTTTACGAGCAGTACTTC. Its protein is CASRSLAGVYEQYF.

The V gene is TRBV7-7, the J gene TRBJ2-3; maybe TRBD2 (7 bases). With 0 bases removed from V and 4 bases from J, the gap between germline ends came to 11 bases. Germline assignment: CDR1 SSHAT and CDR2 FNYEAQ (reference sequence). The CDR3 extends over 15 amino acids. CDR3 sequence (DNA): TGTGCCAGCAGCTTAGCGGGGGGGCTGCCAGATACGCAGTATTTT. Protein: CASSLAGGLPDTQYF.

The chain joins TRBV6-1 to TRBJ2-7, with a tentative D call TRBD2 (5 bases). The CDR3 is 12 residues long. Germline V gives CDR1 MNHNS, CDR2 SASEGT. V lost 7 bases to trimming and J lost 6 bases, with 13 bases between them. The CDR3 loop reads CASTNEGAEQYF. The CDR3 nucleotides are TGTGCCAGCACCAACGAGGGTGCCGAGCAGTACTTC.

As concerns this clone: Sequence at one end of the junction differs from germline and may be a read error. The chain joins TRBV4-2 to TRBJ2-6; 7 bases are a match to TRBD1. This CDR3 is 18 amino acids long. Germline CDR1 is LGHNA and CDR2 is YNFKEQ. The CDR3 region is CASSQGTETNSGANGLTF. The CDR3 DNA reads as TGTGCCAGCAGCCAGGGGACAGAGACAAACTCTGGGGCCAACGGCCTGACTTTC.

The rearrangement joins TRBV6-1 to TRBJ2-1; the D gene is possibly TRBD2 (6 bases). The CDR3 sequence is 14 residues long. Per the germline V gene, CDR1 is MNHNS and CDR2 is SASEGT. Trimming removed 5 bases from V and 8 bases from J, with 16 bases in between. CDR3 sequence: CASSYRDSGYEQFF. The CDR3 DNA reads as TGTGCCAGCAGTTATAGGGACTCTGGGTATGAGCAGTTCTTC.

This sequence joins TRBV11-2 and TRBJ2-7; no reliable D call. The CDR3 covers 12 residues. CDR1 and CDR2 (germline): SGHAT, FQNNGV. V shed 0 bases and J shed 4 bases, with 4 bases lying between them. Written as DNA, the CDR3 is TGTGCCAGCAGCTTAGATCGTTACGAGCAGTACTTC. It codes for CASSLDRYEQYF.

This chain uses TRBV2 with TRBJ2-5, with D possibly being TRBD2 (6 bases). With 3 bases removed from V and 3 bases from J, the gap between germline ends came to 11 bases. This CDR3 has 14 amino acids. Germline V gene sequence: CDR1 SNHLY, CDR2 FYNNEI. This CDR3 reads CASSDRRAEETQYF. For the CDR3, the DNA is TGTGCCAGCAGTGACCGGAGGGCCGAAGAGACCCAGTACTTC.

The chain recombines TRBV14 with TRBJ1-1; 9 nucleotides match TRBD1. There are 13 residues in the CDR3. The germline CDR1 and CDR2 sequences are SGHDN and FVKESK. The V segment lost 6 bases and the J segment 8 bases; nucleotides outside the gene matches: 7. The CDR3 spells CASSLTGGAEAFF. CDR3 nucleotide sequence: TGTGCCAGCAGTTTAACAGGGGGCGCCGAAGCTTTCTTT.

In its sample, this clone was seen once. The chain combines TRBV5-7 with TRBJ1-2; D gene ambiguous. TRBV5-7 is an ORF, with its function uncertain. The CDR3 is made up of 15 amino acids. Trimming cost V 0 bases and J 8 bases, with 17 bases left between them. Here the CDR3 reads CASSLAGNPPLGYTF. The CDR3 DNA reads as TGTGCCAGCAGCTTGGCGGGGAATCCCCCTCTGGGCTACACCTTC.

As to this clone: This same CDR3 is encoded by further DNA sequences in the sample. The DNA for the CDR3 is TGTGCCTGGAGTGGACAGTTGAACACTGAAGCTTTCTTT. It codes for CAWSGQLNTEAFF. The V call is TRBV30, the J call TRBJ1-1; maybe TRBD1 (5 bases). The CDR3 runs 13 residues. Trimming took 1 base from V and 0 from J, leaving 6 bases between them. Germline CDR1 reads GTSNPN; CDR2 reads SVGIG (reference sequence).